Below, one TCR beta chain is given with its context. As yet, its antigen is unknown. Other DNA sequences in the same sample also yield this CDR3. Evenly divided among several immunoSEQ plates was the genomic DNA of each subset. How the authors handled the data: Junction-only immunoSEQ sequences carried no quality scores, so filtering differed. Measured with immunoSEQ multiplex PCR; TCRdb has only the in-frame clones, and not every one. Clone size and V and J calls were adopted from that table, with D and trimming inferred from the DNA. This sample carries under 600,000 clones, more than 95% of them seen once, and the ten largest clones take more than 0.3%. The source of the sample is a study of shared clonotypes between healthy human individuals. Study conclusions and caveats: Some naive CD4 clonotypes, roughly 5%, turned up in common across several donors.

As defined, naive CD8 cells were CD45RO-negative and positively selected for CCR7, with terminally differentiated effector memory CD45RA+ cells excluded. V was clipped by 5 bases and J by 3 bases, with 11 bases between them. This CDR3 region has 14 residues. Germline V gene sequence: CDR1 MNHEY, CDR2 SMNVEV (reference sequence). The TCR sequence derives from a man aged 25-45 years in good health. Sequencing was done on a sample of naive CD8+ T cells sorted from blood. The chain has TRBV27 and TRBJ1-5, with a possible D match to TRBD1 (5 bases). CDR3 amino acids: CASSPGQINQPQHF. The CDR3 DNA sequence: TGTGCCAGCAGTCCCGGACAAATCAATCAGCCCCAGCATTTT.